The rows below give T cell receptor beta chains drawn from one sample of a study of cytomegalovirus exposure and HLA in healthy donors. Sequenced by immunoSEQ multiplex PCR; TCRdb stores in-frame clones only, minus some. The data contain around 88,000 clones, roughly 80% of them singletons. The source material was PBMCs. These receptors were collected from a man in his forties or fifties in good health and CMV-seropositive. CDR3s leave out the opening cysteine and the closing phenylalanine or tryptophan. The order of the fields is J gene, V gene, D gene, CDR3 length, CDR3 protein. The D gene is left open where the match is weak.

>TRBJ1-1|TRBV28|TRBD1|13
ASTPGGRMNTEAF
>TRBJ2-7|TRBV7-6|.|14
ASSLGAGVSSYEQY
>TRBJ2-7|TRBV5-6|.|13
ASSPLFKDSNEQY
>TRBJ2-7|TRBV7-2|.|11
ASSFPNSPEQY
>TRBJ1-2|TRBV30|.|10
AWSPGLVGYT
>TRBJ1-6|TRBV5-1|.|12
ASSFHTPNSPLH
>TRBJ1-6|TRBV9|.|14
ASSGGGGQIGSPLH
>TRBJ2-5|TRBV4-2|.|12
ASSQGSNQETQY
>TRBJ2-7|TRBV7-9|.|13
SSSFRTPGQHEQY
>TRBJ2-7|TRBV10-2|.|9
ASSSSYEQY
>TRBJ2-7|TRBV27|TRBD2|11
ASSLKSSGEQY
>TRBJ2-5|TRBV27|TRBD2|11
ASRRTGGETQY
>TRBJ1-2|TRBV2|.|12
ASSESETRSGYT
>TRBJ1-2|TRBV4-2|.|11
ASSQATGGGYT
>TRBJ2-7|TRBV7-9|.|11
ASSQGTSYEQY
>TRBJ2-3|TRBV2|TRBD1|13
ASRAGQGETDTQY
>TRBJ2-2|TRBV29-1|.|12
SVGARVSGGELF
>TRBJ2-7|TRBV28|TRBD1|12
ASTADRASYEQY
>TRBJ2-5|TRBV6-5|.|12
ASSYSTIQETQY
>TRBJ2-2|TRBV9|TRBD1|12
ARAGTGITGELF
>TRBJ1-6|TRBV18|TRBD1|15
ASSPLEATGGSSPLH
>TRBJ1-1|TRBV7-2|.|10
ASSSGHREAF
>TRBJ2-3|TRBV7-9|.|13
ASSFGDIGTDTQY
>TRBJ2-1|TRBV4-2|TRBD2|14
ASSQDIAGGPIEQF
>TRBJ2-3|TRBV5-4|.|11
ASSSGVQDTQY
>TRBJ2-2|TRBV2|.|11
ASRQGSTGELF
>TRBJ2-1|TRBV9|TRBD2|13
ASSAKGLDISEQF
>TRBJ2-7|TRBV25-1|.|11
ASSIRTGSEQY
>TRBJ2-7|TRBV4-1|TRBD2|13
ASSHGSSGLFGQY